This record covers a single TCR beta chain. Its antigen is undetermined. Sequencing used immunoSEQ multiplex PCR; TCRdb keeps in-frame clones, though not all of them. In the table there are some 10,000 clones, roughly 82% of which are singletons. The entry originates in a study of regulatory dendritic cells for organ transplantation. The germline gives CDR1 SGHVS, CDR2 FNYEAQ. The CDR3 has 20 amino acids. The V and J ends lost 5 bases and 4 bases, in that order; junction bases with no gene match: 20. CFSE-labeled sorted T cells met regulatory or mature dendritic cells for approximately 5 days. Memory T cells were CD45RO+, naive were CD45RA+, sorted by FACS.

The specimen was memory CD4+ T cells from blood cultured with regulatory dendritic cells. Subset: CD45RO+ memory T cells. This TCR derives from a human donor in good health. V is TRBV7-6 and J is TRBJ1-3; 10 nucleotides line up with TRBD1. This CDR3 is CASSPVSAVPGQGSGNTIYF. CDR3 bases: TGTGCCAGCAGCCCCGTCTCCGCAGTTCCGGGACAGGGGAGCGGAAACACCATATATTTT.